A single sample is the source of the 11 T cell receptor beta chains below, sequenced in a study of blood T cell repertoires in COVID-19. The data were produced by immunoSEQ multiplex PCR, yet TCRdb's version contains in-frame clones alone and is incomplete. There are 200,000 to 250,000 clones in the sample; roughly 81% occur only once, and 6.5% to 9% lies in the top ten. The sequenced sample consisted of peripheral blood. Source of these receptors: a woman over 75 with COVID-19, enrolled during active disease.

The chain uses TRBV6-5 and TRBJ2-7, with D possibly being TRBD2 (5 bases). The CDR3 loop spans 15 amino acids. Between the trimmed V and J ends, which lost 2 bases and 2 bases, there was a span of 13 bases. Looked up from germline, CDR1 is MNHEY and CDR2 is SVGAGI. The CDR3 spells CASSYGSFGAYEQYF. In DNA, the CDR3 is TGTGCCAGCAGTTACGGTAGTTTCGGGGCCTACGAGCAGTACTTC.

This chain connects TRBV7-2 to TRBJ2-7, with 10 bases matching TRBD1. The CDR3 consists of 16 residues. Germline lookup yields CDR1 SGHTA and CDR2 FQGNSA. V gave up 5 bases and J gave up 2 bases; unmatched junction bases: 9. CDR3 DNA: TGTGCCAGCAGCCCAATGGGACAGGGGATCGCCTACGAGCAGTACTTC. This encodes CASSPMGQGIAYEQYF.

This clone was seen once. This chain joins TRBV2 and TRBJ2-7, with a possible D match to TRBD2 (5 bases). Between the trimmed V and J ends, which lost 6 bases and 3 bases, there was a span of 9 bases. The CDR3 is made up of 12 amino acids. From germline, CDR1 is SNHLY and CDR2 FYNNEI. The CDR3 DNA sequence: TGTGCCAGCAGCCGGGATTTCTACGAGCAGTACTTC. It is translated as CASSRDFYEQYF.

The chain employs TRBV7-9 and TRBJ2-1, with 7 bases that match TRBD1. Germline CDR1 is SEHNR and CDR2 is FQNEAQ (reference sequence). The junction had 13 bases not matched to a gene; V was cut back by 7 bases and J by 10 bases. CDR3 length equals 14 residues. CDR3 sequence (DNA): TGTGCCAGCATCAAGTCCGACAGGGCTAGGGAGCAGTTCTTC. This gives the protein CASIKSDRAREQFF.

About this clone: Other DNA sequences of this sample code for an identical CDR3. Written as DNA, the CDR3 is TGCGCCAGCAGCCCAGGGGGGTACACAGATACGCAGTATTTT. This sequence encodes CASSPGGYTDTQYF. J is TRBJ2-3 and V is TRBV5-1; weak D call: TRBD1 (7 bases). This CDR3 is 14 amino acids long. From germline, CDR1 is SGHRS and CDR2 YFSETQ. Trimming shortened V by 4 bases and J by 2 bases, and 11 bases separated the two germline ends.

The chain carries TRBV7-3 and TRBJ2-7; 11 nucleotides align to TRBD2. Germline assignment: CDR1 SGHTA and CDR2 FQGTGA. With 6 bases clipped from V and 4 bases from J, the junction kept 2 bases outside the gene matches. The CDR3 consists of 13 residues. CDR3 in DNA: TGTGCCAGCAGATGGACTAGCGGGTACGAGCAGTACTTC. As protein: CASRWTSGYEQYF.

V is TRBV11-2 and J is TRBJ2-3; D unresolved. Germline CDR1 is SGHAT and CDR2 is FQNNGV. CDR3 length: 15 residues. Trimming cost V 2 bases and J 4 bases, with 13 bases left between them. The CDR3 DNA follows: TGTGCCAGCAGCTTAACAGCCTCCCCGGCAGATACGCAGTATTTT. This codes for CASSLTASPADTQYF.

This chain links TRBV18 with TRBJ1-2; D may be TRBD1 (5 bases). The V gene lost 0 bases and the J gene lost 8 bases, with 19 bases spanning the gap. The CDR3 contains 16 residues. Germline assignment: CDR1 KGHSH and CDR2 LQKENI. The DNA of the CDR3 is TGTGCCAGCTCACCACCGGCGGGGCTCGGACTCGACGGCTACACCTTC. It encodes CASSPPAGLGLDGYTF.

V gene TRBV7-2 combines with J gene TRBJ2-1; 7 bases fit TRBD2. V was clipped by 2 bases and J by 8 bases; unmatched bases: 3. The CDR3 consists of 13 residues. Per germline, CDR1 SGHTA and CDR2 FQGNSA. The CDR3 nucleotides are TGTGCCAGCAGCTTAACAGCGGGATATGAGCAGTTCTTC. It is translated as CASSLTAGYEQFF.

The chain joins TRBV18 to TRBJ2-3; D gene uncertain. Trimming shortened V by 0 bases and J by 0 bases, and 4 bases separated the two germline ends. CDR1 is KGHSH, CDR2 LQKENI, per germline. This CDR3 is built from 14 residues. The CDR3 DNA reads as TGTGCCAGCTCACCACCGACAAGCACAGATACGCAGTATTTT. Protein sequence: CASSPPTSTDTQYF.

The rearrangement joins TRBV7-3 to TRBJ2-1, with 10 bases fitting TRBD2. The CDR3 has 14 residues. The V and J ends lost 8 bases and 3 bases, in that order; junction bases with no gene match: 4. Germline assignment: CDR1 SGHTA and CDR2 FQGTGA. The CDR3 bases are TGTGCCAGCCAAGAGCGGGGGGGCTACAATGAGCAGTTCTTC. Its translation: CASQERGGYNEQFF.